This T cell receptor beta chain comes out of a study of T cells in Graves' hyperthyroidism and ophthalmopathy. The wider study: Prior to any treatment, at the point of initial diagnosis, peripheral blood was collected. Study outcomes and limitations: Blood also carried most thyroid clonotypes expanded above 0.001. The model made its ophthalmopathy prediction, and onset followed a median approximately 6 months later.

The study included ophthalmopathy patients with Clinical Activity Score at least 3, NOSPECS grade at least 4 and duration under 3 months. RNA transcripts were the template for amplifying TCR beta CDR3 regions. During a first-round RT-PCR of the TCR CDR3, the HTBI primer set was used. One entry per CDR3 protein, called by TCRdb with MiXCR from the multiplex PCR reads. This sample has around 600,000 distinct CDR3 sequences, with 14% found just once. V lost 4 bases to trimming and J lost 5 bases, with 11 bases between them. The CDR3 is 13 residues long. Germline V gene lookup returns CDR1 SGHTA and CDR2 FQGNSA. In its sample, this clonotype was seen many times. The antigen remains undetermined.

What was sequenced was blood. The chain combines TRBV7-2 with TRBJ2-5; D is undetermined. This TCR derives from a woman aged 45-65 years with Graves' ophthalmopathy. The CDR3 region is CASSYGPRETQYF. CDR3 DNA sequence: TGTGCCAGCAGCTACGGTCCCCGGGAGACCCAGTACTTC.